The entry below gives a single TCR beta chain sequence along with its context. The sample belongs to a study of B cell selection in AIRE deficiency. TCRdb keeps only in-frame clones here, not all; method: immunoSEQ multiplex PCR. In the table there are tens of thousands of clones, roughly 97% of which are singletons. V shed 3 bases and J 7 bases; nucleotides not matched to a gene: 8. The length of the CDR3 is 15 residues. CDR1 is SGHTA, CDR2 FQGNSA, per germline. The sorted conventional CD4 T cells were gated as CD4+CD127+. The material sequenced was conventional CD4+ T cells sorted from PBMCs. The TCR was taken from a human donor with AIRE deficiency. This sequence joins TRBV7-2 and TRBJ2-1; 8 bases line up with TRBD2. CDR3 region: CASSFLGLASNEQFF. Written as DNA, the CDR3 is TGTGCCAGCAGCTTCTTAGGACTAGCATCGAATGAGCAGTTCTTC.